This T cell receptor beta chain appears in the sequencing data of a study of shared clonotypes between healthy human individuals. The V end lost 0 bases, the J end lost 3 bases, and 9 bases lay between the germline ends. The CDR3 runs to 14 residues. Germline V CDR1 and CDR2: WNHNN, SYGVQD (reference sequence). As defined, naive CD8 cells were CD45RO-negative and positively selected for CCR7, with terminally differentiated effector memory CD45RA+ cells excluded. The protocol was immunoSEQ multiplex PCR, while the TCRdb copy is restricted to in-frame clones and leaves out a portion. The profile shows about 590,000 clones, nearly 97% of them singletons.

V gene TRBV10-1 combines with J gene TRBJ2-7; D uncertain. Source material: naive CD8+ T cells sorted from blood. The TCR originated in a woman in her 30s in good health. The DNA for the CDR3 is TGCGCCAGCAGTGAGTCGAACAAGGACTACGAGCAGTACTTC. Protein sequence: CASSESNKDYEQYF.